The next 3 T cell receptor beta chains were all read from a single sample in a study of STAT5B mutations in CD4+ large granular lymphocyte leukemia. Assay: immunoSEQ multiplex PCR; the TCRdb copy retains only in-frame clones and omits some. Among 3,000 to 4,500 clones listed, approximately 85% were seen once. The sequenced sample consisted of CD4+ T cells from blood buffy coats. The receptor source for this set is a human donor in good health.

The CDR3, as DNA: TGTGCCAGCAGCTTTCGAACCCCCGAACGCTCTGCCTATGGCTACACCTTC. Translation gives CASSFRTPERSAYGYTF. The chain joins TRBV5-6 to TRBJ1-2, with D unresolved. Between the trimmed V and J ends, which lost 2 bases and 4 bases, there was a span of 21 bases. Germline CDR1 and CDR2: SGHDT and YYEEEE. The CDR3 is 17 amino acids.

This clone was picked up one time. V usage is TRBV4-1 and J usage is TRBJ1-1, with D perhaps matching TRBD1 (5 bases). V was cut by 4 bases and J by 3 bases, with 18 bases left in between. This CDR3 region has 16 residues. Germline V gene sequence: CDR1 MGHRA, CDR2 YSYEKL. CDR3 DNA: TGCGCCAGCAGCCCTCAACCGGGACTCCTGGACACTGAAGCTTTCTTT. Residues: CASSPQPGLLDTEAFF.

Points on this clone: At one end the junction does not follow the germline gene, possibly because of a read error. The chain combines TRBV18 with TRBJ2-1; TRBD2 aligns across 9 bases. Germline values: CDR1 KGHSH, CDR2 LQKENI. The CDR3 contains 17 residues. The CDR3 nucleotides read TGTGCCAGCTCCCCACTAGCGGGTACAACTTCAGGCAATGAGCAGTTCTTC. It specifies CASSPLAGTTSGNEQFF.